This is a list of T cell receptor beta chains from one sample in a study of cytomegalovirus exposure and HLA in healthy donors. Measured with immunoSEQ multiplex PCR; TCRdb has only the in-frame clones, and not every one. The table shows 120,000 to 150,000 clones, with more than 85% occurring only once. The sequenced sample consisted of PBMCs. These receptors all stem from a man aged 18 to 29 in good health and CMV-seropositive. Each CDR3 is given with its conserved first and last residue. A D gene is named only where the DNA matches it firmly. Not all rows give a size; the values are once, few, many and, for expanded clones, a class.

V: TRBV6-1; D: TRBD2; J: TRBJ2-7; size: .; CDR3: CASSERASGSDEQYF; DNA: TGTGCCAGCAGTGAACGGGCTAGCGGGAGCGACGAGCAGTACTTC
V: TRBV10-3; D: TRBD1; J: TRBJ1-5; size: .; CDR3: CAISDGTGNQPQHF; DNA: TGTGCCATCAGCGACGGGACAGGGAATCAGCCCCAGCATTTT
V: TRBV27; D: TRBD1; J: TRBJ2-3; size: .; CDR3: CASSLFSTGATDTQYF; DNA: TGTGCCAGCAGTTTATTCTCGACAGGGGCCACAGATACGCAGTATTTT
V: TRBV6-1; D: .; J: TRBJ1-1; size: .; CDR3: CASSEARGGRNTEAFF; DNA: TGTGCCAGCAGTGAAGCAAGGGGGGGAAGGAACACTGAAGCTTTCTTT
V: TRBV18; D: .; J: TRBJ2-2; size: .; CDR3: CASSPPRQGYTGELFF; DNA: TGTGCCAGCTCACCACCTCGTCAGGGTTACACCGGGGAGCTGTTTTTT
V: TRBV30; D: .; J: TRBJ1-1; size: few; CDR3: CAWSSTGKNTEAFF; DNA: TGTGCCTGGAGTTCGACAGGAAAGAACACTGAAGCTTTCTTT
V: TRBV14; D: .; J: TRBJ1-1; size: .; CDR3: CASSPGLNTEAFF; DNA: TGTGCCAGCAGTCCAGGGTTGAACACTGAAGCTTTCTTT
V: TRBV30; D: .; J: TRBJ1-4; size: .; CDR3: CAWSTTGWINEKLFF; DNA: TGTGCCTGGAGTACTACAGGGTGGATTAATGAAAAACTGTTTTTT
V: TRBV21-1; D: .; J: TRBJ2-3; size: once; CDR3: CASSTVTGKGTDTQYF; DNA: TGTGCCAGCAGCACCGTTACAGGGAAGGGGACAGATACGCAGTATTTT
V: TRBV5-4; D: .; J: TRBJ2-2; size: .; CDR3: CASSPGYRTNTGELFF; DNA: TGTGCCAGCAGCCCTGGGTACAGGACGAACACCGGGGAGCTGTTTTTT
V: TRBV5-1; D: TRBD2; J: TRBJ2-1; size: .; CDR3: CASSLSGSSNEQFF; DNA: TGCGCCAGCAGCTTGAGCGGGAGTTCGAATGAGCAGTTCTTC